Listed below are T cell receptor beta chains from one sample, sequenced in a study of T cells in Graves' hyperthyroidism and ophthalmopathy. TCRdb ran MiXCR on the multiplex PCR reads and lists one entry per CDR3 protein. The top ten clones hold 7% to 7.5% of a sample with approximately 640,000 distinct CDR3 sequences, 45% of them seen once. The source material was peripheral blood or thyroid tissue (not recorded which). Receptor source: an adult man with Graves' disease, either hyperthyroidism or ophthalmopathy (not recorded which). Each CDR3 is given with its conserved first and last residue. The D gene is left open where the match is weak. Not all rows give a size; the values are once, few, many and, for expanded clones, a class.

j_call: TRBJ2-7
cdr3_length: 14
clone_size: .
v_call: TRBV20-1
d_call: TRBD2
cdr3_nt: TGCAGTGCTAGTGGCTCTAGCGGCTCCTACGAGCAGTACTTC
cdr3_aa: CSASGSSGSYEQYF

j_call: TRBJ1-2
cdr3_length: 13
clone_size: .
v_call: TRBV7-9
d_call: TRBD1
cdr3_nt: TGTGCCAGCAGAGACGACAGGGCCTATGGCTACACCTTC
cdr3_aa: CASRDDRAYGYTF

j_call: TRBJ1-2
cdr3_length: 13
clone_size: many
v_call: TRBV29-1
d_call: .
cdr3_nt: TGCAGCGTTGAAGATCGGTGGGCCTATGGCTACACCTTC
cdr3_aa: CSVEDRWAYGYTF

j_call: TRBJ1-5
cdr3_length: 18
clone_size: few
v_call: TRBV2
d_call: .
cdr3_nt: TGTGCCAGCAGTGATGAAGATAGGGAGGGAAGTAGCAATCAGCCCCAGCATTTT
cdr3_aa: CASSDEDREGSSNQPQHF

j_call: TRBJ2-7
cdr3_length: 13
clone_size: .
v_call: TRBV28
d_call: .
cdr3_nt: TGTGCCAGCAGTTTACCGAACAGGGACGAGCAGTACTTC
cdr3_aa: CASSLPNRDEQYF

j_call: TRBJ1-1
cdr3_length: 13
clone_size: few
v_call: TRBV11-3
d_call: .
cdr3_nt: TGTGCCAGCAGCTTGGAGCAATGGGGTGAAGCTTTCTTT
cdr3_aa: CASSLEQWGEAFF

j_call: TRBJ1-2
cdr3_length: 15
clone_size: .
v_call: TRBV20-1
d_call: TRBD1
cdr3_nt: TGCAGTGCTACGCTCCGGGACAGGGGTCGGTATGGCTACACCTTC
cdr3_aa: CSATLRDRGRYGYTF

j_call: TRBJ1-4
cdr3_length: 15
clone_size: .
v_call: TRBV5-1
d_call: TRBD1
cdr3_nt: TGTGCCAGCAGCTCCGCCGGACAGGGTGGAGAAAAACTGTTTTTT
cdr3_aa: CASSSAGQGGEKLFF

j_call: TRBJ1-5
cdr3_length: 14
clone_size: .
v_call: TRBV7-2
d_call: TRBD1
cdr3_nt: TGTGCCAGCAGCTTGATGGGACAGGGGGAGCCCCAGCATTTT
cdr3_aa: CASSLMGQGEPQHF

j_call: TRBJ2-5
cdr3_length: 16
clone_size: .
v_call: TRBV10-3
d_call: .
cdr3_nt: TGTGCCATCAGTGAGTCTGCGGGGGACACCCAAGAGACCCAGTACTTC
cdr3_aa: CAISESAGDTQETQYF

j_call: TRBJ1-6
cdr3_length: 15
clone_size: .
v_call: TRBV2
d_call: TRBD1
cdr3_nt: TGTGCCAGCAGTGAAGGGACAGGGATCGATTCACCCCTCCACTTT
cdr3_aa: CASSEGTGIDSPLHF

j_call: TRBJ1-6
cdr3_length: 16
clone_size: .
v_call: TRBV24-1
d_call: TRBD1
cdr3_nt: TGTGCCACCAGTGATGGACAGGGGGGTGGTAATTCACCCCTCCACTTT
cdr3_aa: CATSDGQGGGNSPLHF

j_call: TRBJ1-1
cdr3_length: 13
clone_size: .
v_call: TRBV5-1
d_call: .
cdr3_nt: TGCGCCAGCAGCGATGGGGGGGACACTGAAGCTTTCTTT
cdr3_aa: CASSDGGDTEAFF

j_call: TRBJ2-7
cdr3_length: 13
clone_size: .
v_call: TRBV2
d_call: .
cdr3_nt: TGTGCCAGCAGTGAATTGAATCAGGGCCGGCAGTACTTC
cdr3_aa: CASSELNQGRQYF

j_call: TRBJ1-5
cdr3_length: 16
clone_size: .
v_call: TRBV10-3
d_call: .
cdr3_nt: TGTGCCATCAGTGGCACCGGGGGGGGTGGCAATCAGCCCCAGCATTTT
cdr3_aa: CAISGTGGGGNQPQHF

j_call: TRBJ2-5
cdr3_length: 12
clone_size: many
v_call: TRBV20-1
d_call: TRBD1
cdr3_nt: TGCAGTGCCTACAGGGGGCAAGAGACCCAGTACTTC
cdr3_aa: CSAYRGQETQYF

j_call: TRBJ2-7
cdr3_length: 12
clone_size: .
v_call: TRBV20-1
d_call: .
cdr3_nt: TGCAGTGCCCCGCCCGACGGGTACGAGCAGTACTTC
cdr3_aa: CSAPPDGYEQYF

j_call: TRBJ1-5
cdr3_length: 13
clone_size: .
v_call: TRBV10-3
d_call: .
cdr3_nt: TGTGCCATCAGTGTTGACAGTACTCAGCCCCAGCATTTT
cdr3_aa: CAISVDSTQPQHF

j_call: TRBJ1-2
cdr3_length: 15
clone_size: many
v_call: TRBV10-3
d_call: TRBD1
cdr3_nt: TGTGCCATCAGTGAACCCGGACAGGGTGGCTATGGCTACACCTTC
cdr3_aa: CAISEPGQGGYGYTF

j_call: TRBJ2-7
cdr3_length: 13
clone_size: once
v_call: TRBV15
d_call: TRBD1
cdr3_nt: TGTGCCACCAGCATTTCCGCAGGGGGATTTCAGTACTTC
cdr3_aa: CATSISAGGFQYF

j_call: TRBJ2-7
cdr3_length: 11
clone_size: .
v_call: TRBV20-1
d_call: .
cdr3_nt: TGCAGTGCTTCTAGGGTATACGAGCAGTACTTC
cdr3_aa: CSASRVYEQYF

j_call: TRBJ1-5
cdr3_length: 12
clone_size: .
v_call: TRBV24-1
d_call: .
cdr3_nt: TGTGCCTGGAGTCTAGCGAATCAGCCCCAGCATTTT
cdr3_aa: CAWSLANQPQHF

j_call: TRBJ1-4
cdr3_length: 14
clone_size: .
v_call: TRBV6-1
d_call: .
cdr3_nt: TGTGCCAGCAATACATTTGGGGGAGGTGAAAAACTGTTTTTT
cdr3_aa: CASNTFGGGEKLFF

j_call: TRBJ2-5
cdr3_length: 13
clone_size: .
v_call: TRBV15
d_call: .
cdr3_nt: TGTGCCACCAGCAGCCCGCACCAAGAGACCCAGTACTTC
cdr3_aa: CATSSPHQETQYF

j_call: TRBJ2-3
cdr3_length: 19
clone_size: few
v_call: TRBV25-1
d_call: .
cdr3_nt: TGTGCCAGCAGTGAAGGGCCCTCTGCGCAGGGGAATAACCTAGATACGCAGTATTTT
cdr3_aa: CASSEGPSAQGNNLDTQYF

j_call: TRBJ1-4
cdr3_length: 14
clone_size: .
v_call: TRBV7-2
d_call: .
cdr3_nt: TGTGCCAGCAGCTTAGAGGGGTTACGTGAAAAACTGTTTTTT
cdr3_aa: CASSLEGLREKLFF

j_call: TRBJ2-7
cdr3_length: 15
clone_size: .
v_call: TRBV6-1
d_call: TRBD1
cdr3_nt: TGTGCCAGCAGTCTCCGGGACAGGGTTTCCTACGAGCAGTACTTC
cdr3_aa: CASSLRDRVSYEQYF

j_call: TRBJ1-1
cdr3_length: 17
clone_size: few
v_call: TRBV14
d_call: .
cdr3_nt: TGTGCCAGCAGTCTTCAGCTGGTGGGGCTGATGAACACTGAAGCTTTCTTT
cdr3_aa: CASSLQLVGLMNTEAFF

j_call: TRBJ1-4
cdr3_length: 15
clone_size: .
v_call: TRBV7-8
d_call: .
cdr3_nt: TGTGCCAGCAGCTTAGCGCCAGGGAGTTATGAAAAACTGTTTTTT
cdr3_aa: CASSLAPGSYEKLFF

j_call: TRBJ1-2
cdr3_length: 16
clone_size: many
v_call: TRBV24-1
d_call: TRBD1
cdr3_nt: TGTGCCACCAGTGACGGAGCAGGGGGCTCACGCTATGGCTACACCTTC
cdr3_aa: CATSDGAGGSRYGYTF

j_call: TRBJ1-5
cdr3_length: 15
clone_size: .
v_call: TRBV7-2
d_call: .
cdr3_nt: TGTGCCAGCAGCTTGGCGGCGGGGGAAGGACAGCCCCAGCATTTT
cdr3_aa: CASSLAAGEGQPQHF

j_call: TRBJ1-3
cdr3_length: 13
clone_size: .
v_call: TRBV20-1
d_call: .
cdr3_nt: TGCAGTGCTAGAGACGGGCGAGGAAACACCATATATTTT
cdr3_aa: CSARDGRGNTIYF

j_call: TRBJ1-1
cdr3_length: 12
clone_size: once
v_call: TRBV29-1
d_call: .
cdr3_nt: TGCAGCGTTAGGTGGAGGGACACTGAAGCTTTCTTT
cdr3_aa: CSVRWRDTEAFF

j_call: TRBJ1-4
cdr3_length: 16
clone_size: .
v_call: TRBV7-6
d_call: TRBD1
cdr3_nt: TGTGCCAGCAGCTTAGGCACAGGGGCAACTAATGAAAAACTGTTTTTT
cdr3_aa: CASSLGTGATNEKLFF

j_call: TRBJ2-5
cdr3_length: 15
clone_size: .
v_call: TRBV6-5
d_call: .
cdr3_nt: TGTGCCAGCAGTTTATATGGTTTCGGCGGGGAGACCCAGTACTTC
cdr3_aa: CASSLYGFGGETQYF

j_call: TRBJ1-4
cdr3_length: 15
clone_size: many
v_call: TRBV5-1
d_call: TRBD1
cdr3_nt: TGCGCCAGCAGCTCGACAGGGAAATTTAATGAAAAACTGTTTTTT
cdr3_aa: CASSSTGKFNEKLFF

j_call: TRBJ1-1
cdr3_length: 11
clone_size: .
v_call: TRBV29-1
d_call: .
cdr3_nt: TGCAGCGGCGGGGATTACACTGAAGCTTTCTTT
cdr3_aa: CSGGDYTEAFF

j_call: TRBJ2-7
cdr3_length: 12
clone_size: .
v_call: TRBV19
d_call: .
cdr3_nt: TGTGCCAGTAGTAGAGGTATCTACGAGCAGTACTTC
cdr3_aa: CASSRGIYEQYF

j_call: TRBJ1-2
cdr3_length: 14
clone_size: few
v_call: TRBV6-1
d_call: .
cdr3_nt: TGTGCCAGCAGTGAAGCTCACAGGAACTATGGCTACACCTTC
cdr3_aa: CASSEAHRNYGYTF

j_call: TRBJ1-2
cdr3_length: 11
clone_size: .
v_call: TRBV10-3
d_call: .
cdr3_nt: TGTGCCAGCAGTTACATGCAGGGCTACACCTTC
cdr3_aa: CASSYMQGYTF

j_call: TRBJ2-7
cdr3_length: 15
clone_size: few
v_call: TRBV7-8
d_call: TRBD2
cdr3_nt: TGTGCCAGCAGGACGATAGCGGGGGGGACCTACGAGCAGTACTTC
cdr3_aa: CASRTIAGGTYEQYF

j_call: TRBJ1-1
cdr3_length: 13
clone_size: .
v_call: TRBV10-2
d_call: TRBD1
cdr3_nt: TGTGCCCGCGATTACAGGGGGGGGACTGAAGCTTTCTTT
cdr3_aa: CARDYRGGTEAFF

j_call: TRBJ1-2
cdr3_length: 13
clone_size: .
v_call: TRBV7-8
d_call: TRBD1
cdr3_nt: TGTGCCAGCAGCACCGGGACAGGGGCGGGCTACACCTTC
cdr3_aa: CASSTGTGAGYTF

j_call: TRBJ1-5
cdr3_length: 15
clone_size: .
v_call: TRBV5-1
d_call: .
cdr3_nt: TGCGCCAGCAGCTACGGGACGGTGCCCGATCAGCCCCAGCATTTT
cdr3_aa: CASSYGTVPDQPQHF

j_call: TRBJ2-5
cdr3_length: 16
clone_size: many
v_call: TRBV7-8
d_call: TRBD2
cdr3_nt: TGTGCCAGCAGCCGACCTCTACTAGCGGCGATCGAGACCCAGTACTTC
cdr3_aa: CASSRPLLAAIETQYF

j_call: TRBJ2-5
cdr3_length: 16
clone_size: many
v_call: TRBV7-8
d_call: .
cdr3_nt: TGTGCCAGCAGCTTAGACCGGCGAGTCGGGGCAGAGACCCAGTACTTC
cdr3_aa: CASSLDRRVGAETQYF

j_call: TRBJ2-3
cdr3_length: 15
clone_size: .
v_call: TRBV6-4
d_call: .
cdr3_nt: TGTGCCAGCAGTGACCCAGCGTATAGCACAGATACGCAGTATTTT
cdr3_aa: CASSDPAYSTDTQYF